The present TCR beta chain was sequenced within a study of T cell responses to AZD1222 COVID-19 vaccine. The CDR3 loop spans 14 amino acids. Germline V CDR1 and CDR2: SNHLY, FYNNEI. The germline V and J ends were trimmed by 3 bases and 4 bases, with 12 bases remaining between them. A word on this clone: No antigen is known for it.

Study-wide points: The donor cohort was predominantly white British with a female majority, and clonal diversity may have been underestimated.

Sequenced by immunoSEQ multiplex PCR; TCRdb stores in-frame clones only, minus some. The repertoire consists of about 120,000 clones, with around 85% occurring once and the leading ten covering 2.4%. The sample was peripheral blood, taken on day 0 of AZD1222 vaccination. The rearrangement uses TRBV2 and TRBJ1-2, with D possibly matching TRBD1 (6 bases). This receptor was taken from an adult in good health. CDR3 residues: CASSEGDIRYGYTF. In nucleotides, the CDR3 is TGTGCCAGCAGTGAGGGGGACATTCGCTATGGCTACACCTTC.